Listed here is a single TCR beta chain. Its cognate antigen is unknown. The sample originates from a study of T cell responses to AZD1222 COVID-19 vaccine. Pooled in the analysis were second doses at about 4 or about 12 weeks. The repertoire was sequenced with immunoSEQ multiplex PCR; TCRdb's copy has only in-frame clones and lacks some. This table holds 100,000 to 130,000 clones, roughly 90% found once. General study findings and limits: Only 5 or 6 people who got AZD1222 tested seropositive at baseline. Repertoires were collected only later (after the peak T cell response had occurred).

This specimen consisted of peripheral blood, obtained 28 days after the second AZD1222 dose. The receptor was derived from an adult who received the AZD1222 COVID-19 vaccine.

The CDR3 spells CASSARGMLSSYEQYF. DNA for the CDR3: TGTGCCAGCAGTGCCCGCGGGATGTTGAGCTCCTACGAGCAGTACTTC. V gene TRBV2 combines with J gene TRBJ2-7; tentative D call: TRBD2 (6 bases). The CDR3 totals 16 residues. The V and J ends lost 4 bases and 0 bases respectively, with 16 bases between them. From germline, CDR1 is SNHLY and CDR2 FYNNEI.